This T cell receptor (beta chain) emerged from a study of cytomegalovirus exposure and HLA in healthy donors (dated by TCRdb to the late 2010s). Regarding the research as a whole: According to an earlier analysis of a few hundred of the donors, some 170 million T cells yielded roughly 110 million unique TCR beta sequences and approximately 280 Gb of sequence data. In a later analysis, previously published TCR beta repertoires from 500 to 750 donors were re-analyzed and high-resolution HLA genotyping was added so that TCR occurrence patterns could be studied. About 280 gigabases of sequencing data and around 80 million unique TCR sequences made up an early release that covered approximately 700 HLA-typed donors. In addition to the first cohort of roughly 670 subjects, a separate validation cohort of some 120 different subjects was used. Among over 350 genotyped donors of the cohort, an average of about 240,000 unique TCR beta nucleotide sequences were sequenced per donor, 15% to 20% of them non-productive. To predict cytomegalovirus infection status, the study combined high-throughput TCR immunosequencing, statistical association of individual TCRs with disease status, and machine learning. The study used immunosequencing to profile the T cell repertoires of approximately 690 subjects and linked those repertoires to cytomegalovirus serostatus. Of the approximately 400 genotyped donors, less than 85% were placed in the genetic ancestry cluster associated with self-reported Caucasian donors. HLA typing included class I and class II loci at four-digit resolution. Donor age, sex, ethnicity and CMV serostatus were compiled alongside the repertoire data. The aim of the study was to test whether cataloging public T cell receptors could identify signatures of past pathogen exposure. Typing coverage differed by locus: A, B, C, DRB1 and DQB1 were typed in roughly 620-640 donors, DQA1 in 522, DPA1 in around 600, and DPB1 in around 440. Rather than using new phenotypic data, the later analysis identified candidate immune exposures from TCR beta sequences and from how often those sequences occurred across donors. Roughly 5 DR-DQ haplotypes were handled as single units for association and clustering, since linkage in the cohort was strong. All discovery cohort repertoires had been generated on a single sequencing platform. In an earlier analysis of roughly 580 of the donors, high-throughput TCR beta sequencing was used to judge whether each TCR beta V gene segment behaved as functional or pseudogenic. Genome-wide SNP genotypes for about 65% of the roughly 670 donors were used in a later genetic analysis, which treated that subset as a discovery cohort. On the study overall, not on this receptor specifically: While some public TCRs were present in many individuals, most TCR sequences turned up only very rarely across donors. In a later genetic analysis, a missense DCLRE1C variant was associated with V-gene and J-gene trimming of TCR beta chains, and the association was replicated in an independent cohort. A later analysis associated 17,000 or so TCR beta sequences with specific HLA alleles at a false discovery rate of 0.05. The presence/absence analyses assumed that sequencing depth was roughly uniform across donors, and that assumption may not be true. In an earlier analysis of 587 of the donors, most TCR beta V segments were observed in productive rearrangements about 87% or about 30% of the time, broadly matching IMGT annotations. CMV serostatus was the only immune exposure information available for the cohort. When HLA alleles, especially DR and DQ, strongly co-occurred, TCR associations were difficult to assign to individual alleles. In both the original and validation cohorts, the classifier was reported to diagnose cytomegalovirus status with high specificity and sensitivity. Because counts were too low, around 18 rarely observed V segments, including chromosome 9 orphons, were left out of the earlier analysis of some 640 of the donors. A group of highly shared sequence variants was considered likely to be a technical artifact of the sequencing pipeline. A further reported finding was that TCR beta sequences accurately predicted the HLA-A and HLA-B alleles for most subjects in the first cohort. According to a later analysis, most CMV-associated TCR beta chains appeared to be HLA-restricted, and the HLA associations seemed to be driven largely by CMV exposure. Because some donors lacked HLA typing at each locus, the association tests relied only on the typed subset. In a later analysis, TCR association rates were found to vary across HLA loci, with the most associated TCRs seen for DRB1 alleles and the fewest for HLA-C alleles. Linkage disequilibrium might explain the correlated functional status among segregating V segments, but an unknown experimental factor could not be ruled out. This cohort had only TCR beta chains sequenced, and the lack of alpha or paired-chain data limited which features could be detected. A total of 164 TCR beta chains were listed by the study as associated with cytomegalovirus. In a later genetic analysis, fewer N-insertions in productive TCRs were reported among donors in an Asian-associated ancestry cluster than the roughly 700-donor mean. The authors suggested that the approach could potentially be extended to other disease states and immunological phenotypes. A later analysis reported that several top co-occurrence clusters appeared linked to parvovirus B19, influenza, CMV and Epstein-Barr virus. Some IMGT-functional V segments, including TRBV6-2 and TRBV6-3, could not be told apart with the 87-base-pair reads, so those segments were excluded. A few of the identified cytomegalovirus-associated TCR beta chains were confirmed in vitro to be specific for cytomegalovirus antigens. A later analysis found that HLA-associated TCR beta chains were more clonally expanded and had lower generation probabilities than equally common non-associated chains.

The library was prepared using the immunoSEQ multiplex PCR assay. For the multiplex PCR, a mixture combining 60 forward primers for TCR Vbeta segments and 13 reverse primers for TCR Jbeta segments was used. A multiplex PCR assay on genomic DNA amplified the CDR3 region of rearranged TCR beta genes. Amplified TCR beta libraries were sequenced as 87-base-pair reads on the Illumina HiSeq System. As for the authors' bioinformatics: A later analysis tallied 80 million to 95 million unique TCR beta chains across the 666 repertoires, and about 12 million of those chains were shared by two or more donors. A nearest-neighbor algorithm error-corrected the raw reads and collapsed the reads into unique sequences, merging closely related sequences to remove PCR and sequencing errors. Alignment of CDR3 sequences to IMGT reference sequences was used to assign V, D and J gene segments. For a sequence to be retained, a match of at least six nucleotides to both a V gene segment and a J gene segment was required. Rearrangements were called productive when the CDR3 lacked stop codons and stayed in frame with V and J; all others were non-productive. Following IMGT convention, CDR3 was defined as the stretch from the second conserved V-encoded cysteine up to the conserved J-encoded phenylalanine. The earlier analysis of 500 to 650 of the donors excluded any sequence lacking an unambiguous match to a single V gene segment. In an earlier analysis of about 590 of the donors, a V segment was called functional when productive rearrangements were above 56.7%, and segregating when the standard deviation between donors exceeded 5%. A statistical classification framework was built for diagnosing cytomegalovirus status from the catalog of TCR beta chain sequences. A later analysis assigned V and J genes by comparing TCR nucleotide sequences with IMGT/GENE-DB human TR gene sequences. Using the TCRdist pipeline, a later analysis assigned CDR3 sequences along with most-parsimonious VDJ recombination scenarios. In a later analysis, each TCR beta chain was defined by its CDR3 amino acid sequence together with its V-gene family, and reads lacking a unique V-gene family were excluded. As a way to deal with suspected cross-contamination and a sequencing artifact, a later analysis dropped nearly 600 nucleotide sequences that were highly shared and had low generation probability. In a later analysis, a clonal expansion index was calculated for each public chain from normalized within-repertoire ranks of inferred template counts. A later analysis computed generation probabilities with a VDJ recombination model fitted to out-of-frame rearrangements, and checked the results against IGoR. In a later analysis, TCR-TCR, TCR-HLA and TCR-CMV co-occurrence was scored with hypergeometric tests, and a repertoire-size bias correction was applied to TCR pairs. To estimate false discovery rates, a later analysis permuted the HLA or CMV assignments 20 times. A later analysis grouped co-occurring TCRs with DBSCAN, adding TCRdist sequence similarity when clustering within HLA-allele-positive subsets. Co-occurrence clustering excluded repertoires with fewer than 30,000 or more than 120,000 public chains, plus five with anomalous nucleotide sharing. The source is immuneACCESS, and TCRdb retained only in-frame sequences with V and J called. Part of the clones is not carried over; for the studies checked, unresolved V genes explain less than half of this, and the remainder is unexplained. V, J and clone size were drawn from that table, and D and trimming were deduced from the DNA. The sample contains 170,000 or so clones, over 65% of them found a single time. Around 3.1% of the sample goes to the ten largest clones.

The cohort consisted of approximately 670 healthy bone marrow donors. All cohort members were sampled while nominally healthy, although unrecorded immune exposures were likely present. The donor was CMV seronegative and belonged to the group of more than 300 seronegative cohort members. Every donor gave a peripheral blood sample, and the peripheral blood mononuclear cells from that sample were used for TCR beta sequencing. Genomic DNA extraction from the blood cell samples was performed with the Qiagen DNeasy Blood Extraction Kit. As regards this clone: The specificity of this receptor is unknown. No clone much larger than this one lies a single base away; base qualities are absent.

Trimming at the junction amounts to 1 base on V and 1 base on J, and the germline ends lie 7 bases apart. The CDR3 has 15 amino acids, counting the end cysteine and phenylalanine. The retained sequence is limited to the CDR3, 45 bases, with the frame set at the first base. CDR1 and CDR2, looked up from the germline V gene (reference sequence), are SEHNR and FQNEAQ. Input material: PBMCs. The receptor was derived from a woman aged 40 to 49 in good health and CMV-seronegative. In this chain, TRBV7-9 is recombined with TRBJ1-4; the D gene cannot be named for sure. CDR3 region: CASSLERGTNEKLFF. DNA sequence: TGTGCCAGCAGCTTAGAACGGGGAACTAATGAAAAACTGTTTTTT.